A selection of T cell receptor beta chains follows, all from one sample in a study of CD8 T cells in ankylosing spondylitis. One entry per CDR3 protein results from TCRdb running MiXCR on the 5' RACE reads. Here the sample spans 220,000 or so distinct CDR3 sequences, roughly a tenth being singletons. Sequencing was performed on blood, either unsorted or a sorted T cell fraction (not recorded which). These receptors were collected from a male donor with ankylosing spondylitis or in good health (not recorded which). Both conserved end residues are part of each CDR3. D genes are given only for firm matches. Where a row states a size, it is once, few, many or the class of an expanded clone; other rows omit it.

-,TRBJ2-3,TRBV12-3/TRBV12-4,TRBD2,TGTGCCAGCAGTTTGAGCGGGAGTACAGATACGCAGTATTTT,CASSLSGSTDTQYF
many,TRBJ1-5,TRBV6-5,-,TGTGCCAGCAGTTACGATGGTGAGGGGGAGCCCCAGCATTTT,CASSYDGEGEPQHF
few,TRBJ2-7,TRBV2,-,TGTGCCAGCAGTCTAGACAATCGGCGGGAGCAGTACTTC,CASSLDNRREQYF
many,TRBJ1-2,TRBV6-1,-,TGTGCCAGCAGGTGGCAGGGCGGCTATGGCTACACCTTC,CASRWQGGYGYTF
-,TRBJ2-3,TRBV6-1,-,TGTGCCAGCAGTGAAACTAGCCGCCAAGATACGCCGTATTTT,CASSETSRQDTPYF
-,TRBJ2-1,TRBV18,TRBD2,TGTGCCAGCTCACCCAATCCAGCGGGGTTCTACAATGAGCAGTTCTTC,CASSPNPAGFYNEQFF
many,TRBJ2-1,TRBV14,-,TGTGCCAGCAGCCAAGGAAGTGCCTCTCGGTGGGATGAGCAGTTCTTC,CASSQGSASRWDEQFF
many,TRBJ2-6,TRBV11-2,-,TGTGCCAGCAGCTTAGAGGCTTCCCCCTCTGGGGCCAACGTCCTGACTTTC,CASSLEASPSGANVLTF
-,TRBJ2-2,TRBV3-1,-,TGTGCCAGCAGCCAAGAAATAGCTTCGTGGGAGCTGTTTTTT,CASSQEIASWELFF
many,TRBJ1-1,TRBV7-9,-,TGTGCCAGCAGCTTAGAGGGGCCATTCGAAGCTTTCTTT,CASSLEGPFEAFF
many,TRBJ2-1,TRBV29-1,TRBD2,TGCAGCGTCCAACCCTGGACTAGCGGGGGCCCATTCTACAATGAGCAGTTCTTC,CSVQPWTSGGPFYNEQFF
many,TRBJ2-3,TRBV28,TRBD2,TGTGCCAGCAGTCCCGGAGCGGGGAGCACAGATACGCAGTATTTT,CASSPGAGSTDTQYF
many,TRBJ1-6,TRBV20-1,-,TGCAGTGCTAGAGATCAAACGAGTAATTCACCCCTCCACTTT,CSARDQTSNSPLHF
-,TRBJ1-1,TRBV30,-,TGTGCCTGGAGTGCAGGTAGCGTCACTGAAGCTTTCTTT,CAWSAGSVTEAFF
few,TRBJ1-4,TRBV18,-,TGTGCCAGCTCACCACCTAGAGTGGGTAATGAAAAACTGTTTTTT,CASSPPRVGNEKLFF
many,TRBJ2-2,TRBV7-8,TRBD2,TGTGCCAGCAGCTCTTTAGGACTAGCGGGGGACGGGGAGCTGTTTTTT,CASSSLGLAGDGELFF
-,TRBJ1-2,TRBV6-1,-,TGTGCCAGCAGGACGGGGCAGGACTATGGCTACACCTTC,CASRTGQDYGYTF
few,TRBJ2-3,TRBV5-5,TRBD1,TGTGCCAGCAGCTTGGGATACGGGACAGGGGGGACAGATACGCAGTATTTT,CASSLGYGTGGTDTQYF
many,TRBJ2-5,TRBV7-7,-,TGTGCTAGCAGCTTAGACTCAGAAGAGACCCAGTACTTC,CASSLDSEETQYF
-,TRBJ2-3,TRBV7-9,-,TGTGCCAGCAGCTTAGGCGGGCCCAGCAACACAGATACGCAGTATTTT,CASSLGGPSNTDTQYF
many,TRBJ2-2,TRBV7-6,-,TGTGCCAGCAGCTCCTCGGTGAAGCACACCGGGGAGCTGTTTTTT,CASSSSVKHTGELFF
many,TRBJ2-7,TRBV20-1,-,TGCAGTGCTAGAATCAACTACGAGCAGTACTTC,CSARINYEQYF
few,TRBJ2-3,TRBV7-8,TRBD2,TGTGCCAGCAGCCAGGTCGGCGGGAGTAGCACAGATACGCAGTATTTT,CASSQVGGSSTDTQYF
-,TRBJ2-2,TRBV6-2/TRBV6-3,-,TGTGCCAGCCAAGCCGTCGGGGAGCTGTTTTTT,CASQAVGELFF
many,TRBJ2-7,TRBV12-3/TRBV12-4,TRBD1,TGTGCCAGCAGTTTTTTACAGGGGGCCGACGAGCAGTACTTC,CASSFLQGADEQYF
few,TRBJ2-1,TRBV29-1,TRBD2,TGCAGCGGTTTCCCTCCCCCATATCCTAGCGGGGAATCAAGGAGCTCCTACAATGAGCAGTTCTTC,CSGFPPPYPSGESRSSYNEQFF
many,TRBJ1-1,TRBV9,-,TGTGCCAGCAGCGGCAGCGGATACAACACTGAAGCTTTCTTT,CASSGSGYNTEAFF
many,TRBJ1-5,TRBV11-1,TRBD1,TGTGCCAGCAGCTTAGCTGTTGGGACAGGGGATGGCAATCAGCCCCAGCATTTT,CASSLAVGTGDGNQPQHF
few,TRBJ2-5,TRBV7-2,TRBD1,TGTGCCAGCAGCCCCAGGGAACAGGGGGCAACGAAGACCCAGTACTTC,CASSPREQGATKTQYF
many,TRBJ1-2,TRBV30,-,TGTGCCTGGACAGATGCTAACTATGGCTACACCTTC,CAWTDANYGYTF
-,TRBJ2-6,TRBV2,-,TGTGCCAGCAGTGATCGACTACCCGGGGCCAACGTCCTGACTTTC,CASSDRLPGANVLTF
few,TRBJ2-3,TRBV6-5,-,TGTGCCAGCAGCACGCGAGATACGCAGTATTTT,CASSTRDTQYF
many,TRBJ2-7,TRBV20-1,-,TGCAGTGCTCCCAGGGGCTCCTACGAGCAGTACTTC,CSAPRGSYEQYF
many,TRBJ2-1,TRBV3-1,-,TGTGCCAGCAGCCAAGCGGGTTCGTTGAATGAGCAGTTCTTC,CASSQAGSLNEQFF
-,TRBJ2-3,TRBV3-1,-,TGTGCCAGCAGTCAAGGGGGGGACACAGATACGCAGTATTTT,CASSQGGDTDTQYF
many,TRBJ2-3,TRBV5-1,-,TGCGCCAGCAGCTTGGACAGCGTTACAGATACGCAGTATTTT,CASSLDSVTDTQYF
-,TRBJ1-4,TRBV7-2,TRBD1,TGTGCCAGCAGCCTCACAGGGGGAGAGAATGAAAAACTGTTTTTT,CASSLTGGENEKLFF
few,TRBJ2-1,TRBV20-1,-,TGCAGTGCTAGAGCGCCAGGGCTGTACAATGAGCAGTTCTTC,CSARAPGLYNEQFF
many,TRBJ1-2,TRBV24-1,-,TGTGCCACCAGTCGTGGCGCGTCGGGCTACACCTTC,CATSRGASGYTF
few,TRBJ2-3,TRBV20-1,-,TGCAGTGCTAGAGACCCCCCCAGTTCCCCAGATACGCAGTATTTT,CSARDPPSSPDTQYF
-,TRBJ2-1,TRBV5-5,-,TGTGCTAGCAGCTTTGAAGGAGCCTACAATGAGCAGTTCTTC,CASSFEGAYNEQFF
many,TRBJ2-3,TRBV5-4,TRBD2,TGTGCCAGCAGCTTGGATCCAGCGGGGGACACAGATACGCAGTATTTT,CASSLDPAGDTDTQYF
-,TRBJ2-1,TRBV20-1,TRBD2,TGCAGTGCTCCCGGGACTAGCGGGGGCCGGGGATACAATGAGCAGTTCTTC,CSAPGTSGGRGYNEQFF
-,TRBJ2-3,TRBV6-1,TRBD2,TGTGCCAGCGTGACTAATGAGCGGGGGGGCCGACATACGCAGTATTTT,CASVTNERGGRHTQYF
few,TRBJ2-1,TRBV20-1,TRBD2,TGCAGTGCCCACCGACTAGCGGGGAACTACAATGAGCAGTTCTTC,CSAHRLAGNYNEQFF
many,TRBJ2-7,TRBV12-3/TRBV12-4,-,TGTGCCAGCAGTCCTCCGGGACAAATCTACGAGCAGTACTTC,CASSPPGQIYEQYF
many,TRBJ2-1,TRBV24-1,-,TGTGCCACCAGTGCGTACAGCCACAATGAGCAGTTCTTC,CATSAYSHNEQFF
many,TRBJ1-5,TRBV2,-,TGTGCCAGCAGTGCCGAGGGAAATCAGCCCCAGCATTTT,CASSAEGNQPQHF
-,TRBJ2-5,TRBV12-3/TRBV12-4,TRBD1,TGTGCCAGCAGTTTAGTTCTGGACAGGGCTGGTGAGACCCAGTACTTC,CASSLVLDRAGETQYF
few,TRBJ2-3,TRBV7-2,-,TGTGCCAGCAGCTTTCGACAGCCAGATACGCAGTATTTT,CASSFRQPDTQYF
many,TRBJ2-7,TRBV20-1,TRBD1,TGCAGTGCTCCCAGGGGGCTTGAGGAGCAGTACTTC,CSAPRGLEEQYF
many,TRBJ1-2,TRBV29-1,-,TGCAGCGCGGAGGCCGAACGGCTCTATGGCTACACCTTC,CSAEAERLYGYTF
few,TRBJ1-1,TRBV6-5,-,TGTGCCAGCAGTTCAAACAGGGCGAACACTGAAGCTTTCTTT,CASSSNRANTEAFF